This entry lists 5 T cell receptor beta chains sequenced from one sample in a study of early T cells in non-severe SARS-CoV-2 infection (dated by TCRdb to the early 2020s). The library was produced with 5' RACE. Sequencer: NextSeq 500. TCRdb ran its own pipeline on the public reads, namely fastp trimming at Q25 and MiXCR clone calling, and kept in-frame beta chains. Rows matching on CDR3 protein sequence are summarized as one entry with the most common DNA and genes. The sample table holds around 70,000 distinct CDR3 sequences, of which roughly a sixth were seen once. Around 12% of the sample is in the top ten clones. Sequencing input: whole blood. The receptor source for this set is an adult who was a healthcare worker with PCR-confirmed SARS-CoV-2 infection or an uninfected control (not recorded which).

V is TRBV9 and J is TRBJ2-1; 11 nucleotides line up with TRBD2. CDR1 and CDR2 from the germline V gene are SGDLS and YYNGEE. The V and J ends lost 4 bases and 5 bases, in that order; junction bases with no gene match: 8. CDR3 length equals 16 residues. CDR3 loop: CASSTPTSGVHNEQFF. The CDR3 DNA is TGTGCCAGCAGCACCCCGACTAGCGGGGTTCACAATGAGCAGTTCTTC.

This clonotype was detected only a few times. This chain uses TRBV7-6 with TRBJ2-1; 8 nucleotides match TRBD2. Unmatched junction bases numbered 3, after V lost 4 bases and J lost 4 bases. The CDR3 covers 14 residues. CDR1 and CDR2 from the germline V gene are SGHVS and FNYEAQ. CDR3 protein: CASSSGLGYNEQFF. The CDR3 nucleotides are TGTGCCAGCAGCTCGGGACTAGGGTACAATGAGCAGTTCTTC.

This clonotype was detected ten times or more. The DNA for the CDR3 is TGCGCCAGCAGCTTGGGAGGCAGAAGGGGACCCAATGGCTACACCTTC. It specifies CASSLGGRRGPNGYTF. The chain uses TRBV5-1 and TRBJ1-2; possible D gene TRBD1, 5 bases. The CDR3 is 16 amino acids. CDR1 and CDR2 (germline): SGHRS, YFSETQ. V lost 0 bases to trimming and J lost 6 bases, with 18 bases between them. Together with reference TRBV5-1 and TRBJ1-2, the CDR3 gives the full variable domain: KAGVTQTPRYLIKTRGQQVTLSCSPISGHRSVSWYQQTPGQGLQFLFEYFSETQRNKGNFPGRFSGRQFSNSRSEMNVSTLELGDSALYLCASSLGGRRGPNGYTFGSGTRLTVV.

The rearrangement uses TRBV5-1 and TRBJ1-1; D gene ambiguous. This CDR3 spans 14 amino acids. Germline lookup yields CDR1 SGHRS and CDR2 YFSETQ. Trimming pared 0 bases from V and 7 bases from J, leaving 13 bases between. CDR3 amino acids: CASSLVTLKGEAFF. The CDR3 DNA sequence: TGCGCCAGCAGCTTGGTGACGCTTAAAGGTGAAGCTTTCTTT.

The table lists this clonotype with a few counts. The chain is built from TRBV6-5 and TRBJ2-1; D gene ambiguous. Germline V lookup: CDR1 MNHEY, CDR2 SVGAGI. This CDR3 has 14 amino acids. V gave up 6 bases and J gave up 3 bases, with 12 bases separating them. CDR3 sequence (DNA): TGTGCCAGCAGGCAACCGACTGGCTACAATGAGCAGTTCTTC. Translating gives CASRQPTGYNEQFF.